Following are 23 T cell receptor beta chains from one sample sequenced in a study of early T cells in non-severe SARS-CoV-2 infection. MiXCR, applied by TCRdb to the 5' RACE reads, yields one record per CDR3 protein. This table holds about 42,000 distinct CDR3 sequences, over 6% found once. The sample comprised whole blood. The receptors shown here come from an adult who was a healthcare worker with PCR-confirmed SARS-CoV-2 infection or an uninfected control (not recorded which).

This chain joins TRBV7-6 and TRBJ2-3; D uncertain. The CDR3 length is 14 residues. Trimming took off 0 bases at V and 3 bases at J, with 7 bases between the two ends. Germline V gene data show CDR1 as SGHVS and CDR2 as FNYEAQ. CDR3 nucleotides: TGTGCCAGCAGCTTAGCTAGTGCAACAGATACGCAGTATTTT. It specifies CASSLASATDTQYF.

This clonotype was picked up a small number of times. CDR3 sequence (DNA): TGTGCCAGCAGCTTAGCGGCGGATGGACCCACAGATACGCAGTATTTT. Translation gives CASSLAADGPTDTQYF. The chain employs TRBV7-6 and TRBJ2-3; D is uncertain. The CDR3 extends over 16 amino acids. Looked up from germline, CDR1 is SGHVS and CDR2 is FNYEAQ. Trimming removed 0 bases from V and 2 bases from J, with 12 bases in between. Full variable domain (remainder filled in from reference TRBV7-6 and TRBJ2-3): GAGVSQSPRYKVTKRGQDVALRCDPISGHVSLYWYRQALGQGPEFLTYFNYEAQQDKSGLPNDRFSAERPEGSISTLTIQRTEQRDSAMYRCASSLAADGPTDTQYFGPGTRLTVL.

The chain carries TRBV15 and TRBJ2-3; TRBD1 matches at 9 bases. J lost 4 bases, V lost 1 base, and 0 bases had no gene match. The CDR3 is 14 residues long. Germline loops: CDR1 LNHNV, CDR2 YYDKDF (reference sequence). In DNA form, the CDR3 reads TGTGCCACCAGCAGAGGACAGGGGGCAGATACGCAGTATTTT. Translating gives CATSRGQGADTQYF.

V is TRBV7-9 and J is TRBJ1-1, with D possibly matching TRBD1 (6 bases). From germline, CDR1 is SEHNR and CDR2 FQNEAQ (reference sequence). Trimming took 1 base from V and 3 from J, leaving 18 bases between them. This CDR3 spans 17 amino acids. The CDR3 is CASSLDRVGTTDTEAFF. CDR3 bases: TGTGCCAGCAGCTTAGACAGGGTGGGAACTACAGACACTGAAGCTTTCTTT.

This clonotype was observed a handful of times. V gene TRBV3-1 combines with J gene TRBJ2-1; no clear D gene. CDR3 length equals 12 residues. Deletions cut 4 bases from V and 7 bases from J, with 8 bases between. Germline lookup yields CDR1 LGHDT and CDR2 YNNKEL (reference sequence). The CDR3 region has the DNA TGTGCCAGCAGCCCAGGTTGGAATGAGCAGTTCTTC. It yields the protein CASSPGWNEQFF.

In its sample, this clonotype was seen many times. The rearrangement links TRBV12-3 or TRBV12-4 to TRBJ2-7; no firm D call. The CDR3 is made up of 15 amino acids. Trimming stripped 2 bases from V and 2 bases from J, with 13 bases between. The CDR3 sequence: CASSLFTDNPYEQYF. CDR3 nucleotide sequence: TGTGCCAGCAGTTTATTTACGGATAATCCCTACGAGCAGTACTTC.

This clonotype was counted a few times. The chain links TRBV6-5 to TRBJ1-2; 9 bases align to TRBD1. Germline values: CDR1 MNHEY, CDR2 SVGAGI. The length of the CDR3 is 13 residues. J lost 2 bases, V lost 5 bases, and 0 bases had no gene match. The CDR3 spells CASSTGGNYGYTF. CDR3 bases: TGTGCCAGCAGTACAGGGGGCAACTATGGCTACACCTTC.

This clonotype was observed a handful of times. CDR3 sequence reads: CASSGAGDTYNSPLHF. CDR3 in DNA: TGCGCCAGCAGCGGGGCAGGAGACACCTATAATTCACCCCTCCACTTT. The rearrangement links TRBV5-1 to TRBJ1-6; a weak D match, TRBD1 (5 bases). V was trimmed by 4 bases and J by 2 bases, leaving 13 bases between them. Germline V gene data show CDR1 as SGHRS and CDR2 as YFSETQ. The CDR3 contains 16 residues.

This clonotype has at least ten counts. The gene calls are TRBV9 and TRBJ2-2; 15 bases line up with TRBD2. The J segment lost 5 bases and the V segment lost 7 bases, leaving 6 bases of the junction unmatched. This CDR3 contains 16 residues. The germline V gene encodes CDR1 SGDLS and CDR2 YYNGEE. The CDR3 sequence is CASGTSGGPRTGELFF. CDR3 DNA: TGTGCCAGCGGGACTAGCGGGGGGCCGCGGACCGGGGAGCTGTTTTTT.

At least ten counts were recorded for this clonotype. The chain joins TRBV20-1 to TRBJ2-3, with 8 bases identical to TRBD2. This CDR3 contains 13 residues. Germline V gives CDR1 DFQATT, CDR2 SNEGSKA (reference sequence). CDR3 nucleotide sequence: TGCAATGCATCGGGGGGGAGCACAGATACGCAGTATTTT. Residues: CNASGGSTDTQYF.

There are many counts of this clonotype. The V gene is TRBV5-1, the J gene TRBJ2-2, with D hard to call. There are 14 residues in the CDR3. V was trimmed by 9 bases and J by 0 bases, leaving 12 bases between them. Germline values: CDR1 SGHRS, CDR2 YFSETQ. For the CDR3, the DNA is TGCGCCACAACGCCAAACGCGAACACCGGGGAGCTGTTTTTT. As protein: CATTPNANTGELFF.

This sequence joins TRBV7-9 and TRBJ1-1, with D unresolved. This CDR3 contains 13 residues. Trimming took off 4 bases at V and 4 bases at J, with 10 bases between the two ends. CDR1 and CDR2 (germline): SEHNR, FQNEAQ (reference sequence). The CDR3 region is CASSSTIRTEAFF. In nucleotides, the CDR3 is TGTGCCAGCAGCTCGACGATTCGCACTGAAGCTTTCTTT.

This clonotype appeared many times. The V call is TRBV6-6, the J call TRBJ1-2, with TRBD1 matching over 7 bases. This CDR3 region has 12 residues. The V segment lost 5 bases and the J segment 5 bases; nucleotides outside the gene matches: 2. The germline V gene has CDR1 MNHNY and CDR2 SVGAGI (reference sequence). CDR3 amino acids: CASSTGEYGYTF. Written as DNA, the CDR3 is TGTGCCAGCAGTACAGGGGAATATGGCTACACCTTC.

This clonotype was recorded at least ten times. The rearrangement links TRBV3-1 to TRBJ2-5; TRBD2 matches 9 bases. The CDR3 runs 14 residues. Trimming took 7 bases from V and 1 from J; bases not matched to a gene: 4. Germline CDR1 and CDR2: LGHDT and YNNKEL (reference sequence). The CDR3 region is CASTRRGGQETQYF. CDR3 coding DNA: TGTGCCAGCACTCGGCGGGGGGGCCAAGAGACCCAGTACTTC.

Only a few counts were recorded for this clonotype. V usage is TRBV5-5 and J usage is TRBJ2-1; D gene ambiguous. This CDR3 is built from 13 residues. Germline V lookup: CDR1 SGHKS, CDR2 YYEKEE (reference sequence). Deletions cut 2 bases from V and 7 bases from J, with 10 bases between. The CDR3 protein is CASSFSSRNEQFF. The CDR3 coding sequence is TGTGCCAGCAGCTTTTCTTCCCGAAATGAGCAGTTCTTC.

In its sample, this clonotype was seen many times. For the CDR3, the DNA is TGTGCCAGCAGCTTATCGGCAGGGAGCTCCTACGAGCAGTACTTC. Its protein product is CASSLSAGSSYEQYF. The chain couples TRBV13 to TRBJ2-7, with D perhaps being TRBD1 or TRBD2 (5 bases each). V lost 2 bases and J 0 bases, leaving 11 bases between the germline ends. The CDR3 runs 15 residues. Germline CDR1 and CDR2: PRHDT and FYEKMQ (reference sequence).

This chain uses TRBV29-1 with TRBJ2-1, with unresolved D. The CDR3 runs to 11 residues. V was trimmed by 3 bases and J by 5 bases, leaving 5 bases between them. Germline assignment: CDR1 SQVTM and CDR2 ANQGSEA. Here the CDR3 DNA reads TGCAGCGTTGATAAAGACAATGAGCAGTTCTTC. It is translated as CSVDKDNEQFF.

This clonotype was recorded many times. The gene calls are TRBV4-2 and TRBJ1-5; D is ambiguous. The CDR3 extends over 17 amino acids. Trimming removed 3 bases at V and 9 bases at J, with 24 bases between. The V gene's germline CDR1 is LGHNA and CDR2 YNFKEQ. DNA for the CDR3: TGTGCCAGCAGCCAGGGTAGCCCTGGTGGGGTGGATCGGCCCCAGCATTTT. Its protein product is CASSQGSPGGVDRPQHF.

The CDR3 spells CAWRQGPNEKLFF. The CDR3 DNA sequence: TGTGCCTGGAGGCAGGGGCCTAATGAAAAACTGTTTTTT. The gene calls are TRBV30 and TRBJ1-4, with a possible D match to TRBD1 (6 bases). The CDR3 contains 13 residues. V was cut by 3 bases and J by 3 bases, with 8 bases left in between. Germline loops: CDR1 GTSNPN, CDR2 SVGIG (reference sequence).

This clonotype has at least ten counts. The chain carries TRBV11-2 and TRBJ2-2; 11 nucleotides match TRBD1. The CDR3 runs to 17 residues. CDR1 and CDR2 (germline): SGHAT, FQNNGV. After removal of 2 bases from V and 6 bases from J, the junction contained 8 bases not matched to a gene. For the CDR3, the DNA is TGTGCCAGCAGCTTATCCAGGACAGGGGGCGCGGCCGGGGAGCTGTTTTTT. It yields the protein CASSLSRTGGAAGELFF.

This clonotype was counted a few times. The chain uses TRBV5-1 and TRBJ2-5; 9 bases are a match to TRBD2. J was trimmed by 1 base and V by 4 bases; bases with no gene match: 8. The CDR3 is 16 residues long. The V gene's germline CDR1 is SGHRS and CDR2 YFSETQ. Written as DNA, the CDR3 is TGCGCCAGCAGCGAGGCCAGCGGGGGGCCCCAAGAGACCCAGTACTTC. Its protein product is CASSEASGGPQETQYF.

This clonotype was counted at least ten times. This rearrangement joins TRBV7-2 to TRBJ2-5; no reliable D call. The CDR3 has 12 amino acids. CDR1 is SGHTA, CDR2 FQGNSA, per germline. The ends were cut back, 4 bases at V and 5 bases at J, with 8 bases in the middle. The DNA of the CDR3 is TGTGCCAGCAGCTCCACAGTGGAGACCCAGTACTTC. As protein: CASSSTVETQYF.

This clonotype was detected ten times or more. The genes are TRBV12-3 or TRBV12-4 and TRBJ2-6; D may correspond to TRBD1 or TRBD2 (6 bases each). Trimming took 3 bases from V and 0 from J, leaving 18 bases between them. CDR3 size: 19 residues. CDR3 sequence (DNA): TGTGCCAGCAGTTTGGGGGGCAGGGAGGCCGTCTCTGGGGCCAACGTCCTGACTTTC. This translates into CASSLGGREAVSGANVLTF.